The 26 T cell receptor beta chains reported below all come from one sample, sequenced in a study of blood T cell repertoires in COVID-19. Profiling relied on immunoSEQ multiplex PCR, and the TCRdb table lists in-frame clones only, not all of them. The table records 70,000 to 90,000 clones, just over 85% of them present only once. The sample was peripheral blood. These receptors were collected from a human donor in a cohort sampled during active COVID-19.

The DNA of the CDR3 is TGTGCCATCAAAGAGGGACAGTATTCCGAGCAGTACTTC. This translates into CAIKEGQYSEQYF. The genes are TRBV10-3 and TRBJ2-7, with TRBD1 identical over 7 bases. Germline V gene lookup returns CDR1 ENHRY and CDR2 SYGVKD. The CDR3 covers 13 residues. Losses at the gene ends were 7 bases for V and 6 bases for J; bases not matched to a gene: 9.

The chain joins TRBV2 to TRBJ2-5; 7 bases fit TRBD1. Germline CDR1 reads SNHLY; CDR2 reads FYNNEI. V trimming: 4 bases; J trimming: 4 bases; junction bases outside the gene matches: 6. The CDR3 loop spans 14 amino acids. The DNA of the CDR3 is TGTGCCAGCAGTGGACGACAGGGCACAGAGACCCAGTACTTC. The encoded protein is CASSGRQGTETQYF. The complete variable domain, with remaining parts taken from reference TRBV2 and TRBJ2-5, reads EPEVTQTPSHQVTQMGQEVILRCVPISNHLYFYWYRQILGQKVEFLVSFYNNEISEKSEIFDDQFSVERPDGSNFTLKIRSTKLEDSAMYFCASSGRQGTETQYFGPGTRLLVL.

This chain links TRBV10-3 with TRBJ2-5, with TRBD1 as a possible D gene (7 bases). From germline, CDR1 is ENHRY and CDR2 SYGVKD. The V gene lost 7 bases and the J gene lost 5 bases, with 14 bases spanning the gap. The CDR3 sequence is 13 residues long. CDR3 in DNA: TGTGCCATCAAGAAGACAGGGAGGGAGACCCAGTACTTC. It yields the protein CAIKKTGRETQYF.

In nucleotides, the CDR3 is TGTGCCATCAGTGAGACCGGGACAGGGGGCACTGAAGCTTTCTTT. Its protein is CAISETGTGGTEAFF. The chain is built from TRBV10-3 and TRBJ1-1; 11 bases align to TRBD1. The germline V gene encodes CDR1 ENHRY and CDR2 SYGVKD. The CDR3 consists of 15 residues. The ends lost 2 bases at V and 4 bases at J; junction bases unmatched: 3.

CDR3 loop: CASSQGQSVTYEQYF. CDR3 in DNA: TGTGCCAGCAGCCAAGGCCAATCGGTAACCTACGAGCAGTACTTC. The V call is TRBV4-2, the J call TRBJ2-7; D unresolved. Trimming took off 1 base at V and 2 bases at J, with 12 bases between the two ends. CDR3 length: 15 amino acids. Per the germline V gene, CDR1 is LGHNA and CDR2 is YNFKEQ.

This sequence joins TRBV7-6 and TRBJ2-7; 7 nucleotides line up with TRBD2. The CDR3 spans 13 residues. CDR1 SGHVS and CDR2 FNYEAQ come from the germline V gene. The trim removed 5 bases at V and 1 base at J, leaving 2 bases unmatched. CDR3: CASSRGGSYEQYF. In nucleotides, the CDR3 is TGTGCCAGCAGCCGCGGGGGATCCTACGAGCAGTACTTC.

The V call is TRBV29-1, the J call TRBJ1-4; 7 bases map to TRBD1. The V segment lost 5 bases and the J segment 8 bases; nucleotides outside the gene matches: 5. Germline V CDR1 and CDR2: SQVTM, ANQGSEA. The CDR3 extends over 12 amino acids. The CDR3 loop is CSVRGTDEKLFF. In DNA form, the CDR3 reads TGCAGCGTTCGAGGGACAGACGAAAAACTGTTTTTT.

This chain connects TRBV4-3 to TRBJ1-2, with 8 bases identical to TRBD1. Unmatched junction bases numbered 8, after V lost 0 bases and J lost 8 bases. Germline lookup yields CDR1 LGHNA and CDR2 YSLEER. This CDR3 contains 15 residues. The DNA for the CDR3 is TGCGCCAGCAGCCAAGATAAATTTGGGACAGGCGGCTACACCTTC. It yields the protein CASSQDKFGTGGYTF.

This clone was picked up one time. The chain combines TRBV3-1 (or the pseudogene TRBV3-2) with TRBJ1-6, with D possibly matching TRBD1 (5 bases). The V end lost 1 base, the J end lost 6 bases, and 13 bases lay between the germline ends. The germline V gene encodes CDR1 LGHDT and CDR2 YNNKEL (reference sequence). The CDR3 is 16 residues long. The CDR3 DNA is TGTGCCAGCAGCCAAGGTGGCGGGGGAGTTAATTCACCCCTCCACTTT. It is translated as CASSQGGGGVNSPLHF.

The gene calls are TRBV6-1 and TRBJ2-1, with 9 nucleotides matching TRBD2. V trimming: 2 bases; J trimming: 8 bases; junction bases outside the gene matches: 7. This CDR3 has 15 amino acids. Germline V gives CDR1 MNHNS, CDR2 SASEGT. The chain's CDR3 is CASSERRGGHDEQFF. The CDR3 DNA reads TGTGCCAGCAGTGAAAGGCGGGGGGGCCACGATGAGCAGTTCTTC.

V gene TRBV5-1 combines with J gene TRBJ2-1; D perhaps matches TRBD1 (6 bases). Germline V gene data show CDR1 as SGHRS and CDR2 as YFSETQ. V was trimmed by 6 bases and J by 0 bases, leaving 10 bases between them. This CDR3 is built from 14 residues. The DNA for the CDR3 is TGCGCCAGCACCCAGGGGAACTCCTACAATGAGCAGTTCTTC. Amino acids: CASTQGNSYNEQFF.

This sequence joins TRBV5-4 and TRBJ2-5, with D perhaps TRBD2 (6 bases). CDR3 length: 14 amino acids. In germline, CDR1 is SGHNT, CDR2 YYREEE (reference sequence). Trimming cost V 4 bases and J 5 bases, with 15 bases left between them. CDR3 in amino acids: CASSPRGIEETQYF. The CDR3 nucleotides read TGTGCCAGCAGCCCACGGGGGATCGAGGAGACCCAGTACTTC.

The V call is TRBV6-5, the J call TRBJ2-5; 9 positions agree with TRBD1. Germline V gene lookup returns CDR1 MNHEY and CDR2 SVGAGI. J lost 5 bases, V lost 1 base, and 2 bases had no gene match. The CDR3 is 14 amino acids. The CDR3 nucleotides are TGTGCCAGCAGTTACTTGACAGGGGGGGAGACCCAGTACTTC. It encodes CASSYLTGGETQYF.

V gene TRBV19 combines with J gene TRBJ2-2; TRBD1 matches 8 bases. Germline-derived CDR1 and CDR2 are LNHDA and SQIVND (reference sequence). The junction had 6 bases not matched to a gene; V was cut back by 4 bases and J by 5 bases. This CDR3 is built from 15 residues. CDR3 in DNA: TGTGCCAGTAGTACGACAGGGGAGAGGACCGGGGAGCTGTTTTTT. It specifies CASSTTGERTGELFF.

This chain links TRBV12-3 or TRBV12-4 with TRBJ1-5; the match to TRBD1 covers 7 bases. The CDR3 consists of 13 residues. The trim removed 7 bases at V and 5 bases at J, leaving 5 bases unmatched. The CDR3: CASTPGQYQPQHF. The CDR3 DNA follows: TGTGCCAGCACACCGGGACAGTATCAGCCCCAGCATTTT.

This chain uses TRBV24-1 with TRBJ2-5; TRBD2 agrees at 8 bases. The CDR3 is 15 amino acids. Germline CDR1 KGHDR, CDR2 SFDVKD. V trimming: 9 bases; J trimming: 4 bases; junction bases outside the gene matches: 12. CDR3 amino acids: CATFDGREGGETQYF. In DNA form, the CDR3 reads TGTGCCACCTTTGACGGGAGGGAGGGGGGAGAGACCCAGTACTTC.

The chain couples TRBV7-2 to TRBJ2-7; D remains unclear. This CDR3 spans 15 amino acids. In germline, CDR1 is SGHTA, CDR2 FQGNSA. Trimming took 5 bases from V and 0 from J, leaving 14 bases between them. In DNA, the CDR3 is TGTGCCAGCAGCCAAGGTTGGGCGAGCTCCTACGAGCAGTACTTC. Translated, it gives CASSQGWASSYEQYF. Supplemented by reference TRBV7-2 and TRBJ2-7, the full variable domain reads GAGVSQSPSNKVTEKGKDVELRCDPISGHTALYWYRQSLGQGLEFLIYFQGNSAPDKSGLPSDRFSAERTGGSVSTLTIQRTQQEDSAVYLCASSQGWASSYEQYFGPGTRLTVT.

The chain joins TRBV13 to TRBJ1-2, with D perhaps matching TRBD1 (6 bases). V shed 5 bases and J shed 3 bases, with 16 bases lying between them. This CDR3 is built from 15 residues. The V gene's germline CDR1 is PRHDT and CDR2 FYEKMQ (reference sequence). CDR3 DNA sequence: TGTGCCAGCAGCATCCTCGGGACACCGGACTATGGCTACACCTTC. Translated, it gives CASSILGTPDYGYTF.

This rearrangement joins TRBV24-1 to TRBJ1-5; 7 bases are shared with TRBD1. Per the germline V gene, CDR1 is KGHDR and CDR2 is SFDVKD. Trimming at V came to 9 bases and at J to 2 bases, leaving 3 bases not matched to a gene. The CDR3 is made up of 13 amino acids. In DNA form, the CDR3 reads TGTGCCACCTCCACAGGGGGCAATCAGCCCCAGCATTTT. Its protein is CATSTGGNQPQHF.

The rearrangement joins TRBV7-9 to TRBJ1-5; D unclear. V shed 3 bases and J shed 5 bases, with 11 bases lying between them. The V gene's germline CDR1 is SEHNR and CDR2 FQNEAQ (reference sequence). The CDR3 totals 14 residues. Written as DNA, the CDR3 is TGTGCCAGCAGCTTGTCACAGTCTTATCAGCCCCAGCATTTT. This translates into CASSLSQSYQPQHF.

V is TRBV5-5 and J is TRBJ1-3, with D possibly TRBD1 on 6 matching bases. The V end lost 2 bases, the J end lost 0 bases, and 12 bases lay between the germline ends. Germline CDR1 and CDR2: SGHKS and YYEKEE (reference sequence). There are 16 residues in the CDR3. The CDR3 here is CASSLIPDSSGNTIYF. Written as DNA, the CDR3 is TGTGCCAGCAGCTTAATCCCGGACAGCTCTGGAAACACCATATATTTT.

CDR3 nucleotide sequence: TGTGCCAGCGATCCGGGACAGGTGAATGAAAAACTGTTTTTT. It specifies CASDPGQVNEKLFF. The chain carries TRBV28 and TRBJ1-4, with 8 bases matching TRBD1. This CDR3 region has 14 residues. Germline CDR1 is MDHEN and CDR2 is SYDVKM. J gave up 5 bases and V 8 bases, and 7 bases lay outside the gene matches.

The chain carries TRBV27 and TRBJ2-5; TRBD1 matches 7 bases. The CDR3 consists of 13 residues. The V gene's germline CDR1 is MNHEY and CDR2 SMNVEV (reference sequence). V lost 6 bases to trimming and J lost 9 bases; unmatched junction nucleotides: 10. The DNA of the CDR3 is TGTGCCAGCAGCCAAGGGGGCTGGGCGGCCCAGTACTTC. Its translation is CASSQGGWAAQYF.

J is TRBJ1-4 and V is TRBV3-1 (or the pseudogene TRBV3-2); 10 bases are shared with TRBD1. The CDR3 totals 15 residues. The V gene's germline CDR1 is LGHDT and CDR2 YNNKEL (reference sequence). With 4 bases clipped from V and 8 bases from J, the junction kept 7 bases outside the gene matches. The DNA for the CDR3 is TGTGCCAGCAGCCGACAGGGGGCGTTCGGCGAAAAACTGTTTTTT. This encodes CASSRQGAFGEKLFF.

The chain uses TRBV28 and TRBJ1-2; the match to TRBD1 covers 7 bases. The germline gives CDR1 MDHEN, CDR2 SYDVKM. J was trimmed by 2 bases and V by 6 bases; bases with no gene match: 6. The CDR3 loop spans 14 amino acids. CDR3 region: CASRDRSLNYGYTF. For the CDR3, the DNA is TGTGCCAGCAGGGACAGGTCCTTAAACTATGGCTACACCTTC.

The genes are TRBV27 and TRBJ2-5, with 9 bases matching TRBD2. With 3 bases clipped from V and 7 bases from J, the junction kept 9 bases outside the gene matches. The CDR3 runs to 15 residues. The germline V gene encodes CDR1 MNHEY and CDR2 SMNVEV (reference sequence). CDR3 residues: CASSLREGLLGTQYF. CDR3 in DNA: TGTGCCAGCAGTTTGCGGGAGGGCCTCCTTGGGACCCAGTACTTC.